This T cell receptor beta chain appears in the sequencing data of a study of cytomegalovirus exposure and HLA in healthy donors. Study conclusions and caveats: Most subjects had HLA-A and HLA-B alleles reportedly predicted accurately by TCR beta sequences. A later analysis showed that HLA-associated TCR beta chains had undergone more clonal expansion than equally common others. In a later analysis, DRB1 alleles had the most associated TCRs; HLA-C alleles the fewest.

The CDR3 runs to 17 residues. From germline, CDR1 is MNHEY and CDR2 SMNVEV (reference sequence). V lost 5 bases, J lost 1 base, and 6 bases stayed unmatched. To note about this clone: As yet, its antigen is unknown.

Primers for the PCR totalled 60 Vbeta and 13 Jbeta. Sequencing was performed with immunoSEQ multiplex PCR; in TCRdb, only in-frame clones are kept and a portion is missing. The repertoire holds about 140,000 clones, around 80% seen once, with 2% to 2.5% in the top ten. The sequence derives from a man aged 30 to 45 in good health and CMV-seronegative. This chain joins TRBV27 and TRBJ2-6; 9 bases align to TRBD1. The sample consisted of PBMCs. The CDR3 loop is CASSVGTGQSGANVLTF. The CDR3 DNA follows: TGTGCCAGCAGTGTCGGGACAGGGCAATCTGGGGCCAACGTCCTGACTTTC.